Following are 32 T cell receptor beta chains from one sample sequenced in a study of circulating CD8 cells and anti-PD-1 response in melanoma (dated by TCRdb to 2018 to 2021). Using a BD FACSAria II cell sorter, four subsets defined by PD-1 and/or TIGIT were sorted out of live CD3+CD8+TCRalphabeta+ cells. Sequencing instrument: NextSeq 500. The QIAseq Immune Repertoire RNA Library Kit, Human TCR Panel, was used to prepare TCR libraries from roughly 15 ng of total RNA. The public reads were reprocessed in TCRdb via fastp at Q25 and MiXCR, keeping in-frame beta chains. Rows are unified per CDR3 protein, each entry keeping the most common DNA and genes. For this sample the table gives approximately 640 distinct CDR3 sequences, of which 5.5% to 7% were detected only once. 23% of the sample belongs to the ten largest clones. The sample was CD8+ T cells from PBMCs, taken at baseline or after one month of anti-PD-1 therapy (not recorded which). The receptor set was obtained from a human donor with melanoma.

This clonotype is deemed medium-sized. The chain combines TRBV6-4 with TRBJ2-5; D is ambiguous. The germline V gene has CDR1 MRHNA and CDR2 SNTAGT. Between the trimmed V and J ends, which lost 8 bases and 2 bases, there was a span of 12 bases. This CDR3 spans 13 amino acids. DNA of the CDR3: TGTGCCAGCTCGGAGACGGCACAAGAGACCCAGTACTTC. As protein: CASSETAQETQYF.

By sample share, this clonotype is large. The chain is built from TRBV28 and TRBJ1-2; D might be TRBD1 (6 bases). The CDR3 runs 13 residues. The germline V gene has CDR1 MDHEN and CDR2 SYDVKM. V dropped 5 bases and J dropped 2 bases, with 9 bases sitting between them. DNA for the CDR3: TGTGCCAGCAGTCCAACAGGGAACTATGGCTACACCTTC. Protein sequence: CASSPTGNYGYTF.

This clonotype counts as medium-sized. The V gene is TRBV5-1, the J gene TRBJ2-7; 8 bases line up with TRBD2. The CDR3 has 14 residues. CDR1 and CDR2 from the germline V gene are SGHRS and YFSETQ. After removal of 4 bases from V and 2 bases from J, the junction contained 5 bases not matched to a gene. Here the CDR3 reads CASSLGGLAYEQYF. The CDR3 bases are TGCGCCAGCAGCCTGGGGGGACTAGCCTACGAGCAGTACTTC.

This clonotype is medium-sized in the sample. The J gene is TRBJ2-3, the V gene TRBV6-2 or TRBV6-3, with D possibly being TRBD1 or TRBD2 (5 bases each). The CDR3 contains 14 residues. The V gene's germline CDR1 is MNHEY and CDR2 SVGEGT. Trimming took 6 bases from V and 2 from J, leaving 12 bases between them. CDR3: CASSPGAHTDTQYF. The CDR3 coding sequence is TGTGCCAGCAGCCCCGGGGCCCACACAGATACGCAGTATTTT.

Within the sample, this clonotype is large (0.1 to 1%). This rearrangement joins TRBV20-1 to TRBJ1-2; D gene uncertain. The V and J ends lost 3 bases and 8 bases respectively, with 13 bases between them. Germline V CDR1 and CDR2: DFQATT, SNEGSKA (reference sequence). The CDR3 has 12 amino acids. CDR3 sequence reads: CSARVRESGYTF. In DNA, the CDR3 is TGCAGTGCTAGGGTACGAGAGAGCGGCTACACCTTC.

This clonotype counts as large. V gene TRBV6-1 combines with J gene TRBJ2-6; tentatively, D is TRBD2 (5 bases). This CDR3 is built from 14 residues. Trimming removed 8 bases from V and 9 bases from J, with 17 bases in between. CDR1 is MNHNS and CDR2 is SASEGT in the germline V gene. The CDR3: CASSPGSDGNVLTF. CDR3 sequence (DNA): TGTGCCAGCTCTCCGGGGTCCGATGGCAACGTCCTGACTTTC.

By frequency in the sample, this clonotype is large. CDR3 region: CASQPTGGIYEQYF. The CDR3 nucleotides are TGTGCCAGTCAACCGACAGGGGGCATCTACGAGCAGTACTTC. This chain connects TRBV19 to TRBJ2-7, with 10 bases lining up with TRBD1. V was clipped by 8 bases and J by 3 bases; unmatched bases: 7. This CDR3 contains 14 residues. Germline V gene sequence: CDR1 LNHDA, CDR2 SQIVND (reference sequence).

By share, this clonotype ranks as large (0.1 to 1%). The chain has TRBV6-4 and TRBJ2-2; D gene ambiguous. V was clipped by 2 bases and J by 4 bases, with 5 bases between them. The CDR3 length is 13 residues. CDR1 is MRHNA, CDR2 SNTAGT, per germline. The DNA for the CDR3 is TGTGCCAGCAGTGACGCAGGCACCGGGGAGCTGTTTTTT. This encodes CASSDAGTGELFF.

This clonotype ranks as large. The chain recombines TRBV7-2 with TRBJ2-5; D is undetermined. Trimming removed 5 bases at V and 2 bases at J, with 15 bases between. CDR1 SGHTA and CDR2 FQGNSA come from the germline V gene. The CDR3 totals 15 residues. The CDR3, as DNA: TGTGCCAGCAGCAGTCTTCGTATACGGCAAGAGACCCAGTACTTC. It yields the protein CASSSLRIRQETQYF.

This clonotype ranks as medium-sized. The chain combines TRBV5-1 with TRBJ1-2; D gene ambiguous. From germline, CDR1 is SGHRS and CDR2 YFSETQ. The CDR3 contains 16 residues. V was cut by 2 bases and J by 3 bases, with 17 bases left in between. DNA of the CDR3: TGCGCCAGCAGCTTCCACAGCCGGGTTGTGGACTATGGCTACACCTTC. This codes for CASSFHSRVVDYGYTF.

Within the sample, this clonotype is medium-sized. This rearrangement joins TRBV19 to TRBJ1-2, with TRBD1 identical over 7 bases. This CDR3 has 13 amino acids. With 6 bases clipped from V and 7 bases from J, the junction kept 8 bases outside the gene matches. Germline-derived CDR1 and CDR2 are LNHDA and SQIVND (reference sequence). CDR3 region: CASRGGQKIGYTF. As DNA, the CDR3 is TGTGCCAGTAGAGGGGGACAGAAAATTGGCTACACCTTC.

Within the sample, this clonotype is large (0.1 to 1%). The chain uses TRBV3-1 and TRBJ2-7; unclear D gene. The V end was cut by 10 bases, the J end by 0 bases, with 10 bases between. The CDR3 length is 12 residues. CDR1 and CDR2 from the germline V gene are LGHDT and YNNKEL (reference sequence). The CDR3 DNA is TGTGCCACCTCGGACGGCTCCTACGAGCAGTACTTC. The encoded protein is CATSDGSYEQYF.

This clonotype is classed as large (0.1 to 1%). The chain combines TRBV19 with TRBJ2-2, with 8 bases that match TRBD1. The junction had 4 bases not matched to a gene; V was cut back by 1 base and J by 6 bases. The germline gives CDR1 LNHDA, CDR2 SQIVND (reference sequence). This CDR3 has 15 amino acids. The CDR3 reads CASSIVRGLPGELFF. CDR3 DNA sequence: TGTGCCAGTAGTATAGTCAGGGGGCTGCCCGGGGAGCTGTTTTTT.

This clonotype rates as large (0.1 to 1%). The V and J genes are TRBV7-8 and TRBJ2-1, with D perhaps matching TRBD1 (6 bases). Per germline, CDR1 SGHVS and CDR2 FQNEAQ. CDR3 length: 12 amino acids. Trimming shortened V by 4 bases and J by 7 bases, and 8 bases separated the two germline ends. This CDR3 is CASSWQGNEQFF. The CDR3 bases are TGTGCCAGCAGCTGGCAGGGGAATGAGCAGTTCTTC. Combining the CDR3 with reference TRBV7-8 and TRBJ2-1 gives the whole variable domain GAGVSQSPRYKVAKRGQDVALRCDPISGHVSLFWYQQALGQGPEFLTYFQNEAQLDKSGLPSDRFFAERPEGSVSTLKIQRTQQEDSAVYLCASSWQGNEQFFGPGTRLTVL.

This clonotype is large (0.1 to 1%). V usage is TRBV5-6 and J usage is TRBJ2-2; no clear D gene. Germline CDR1 and CDR2: SGHDT and YYEEEE. The CDR3 is made up of 13 amino acids. The V end lost 5 bases, the J end lost 1 base, and 6 bases lay between the germline ends. This chain's CDR3 is CASSKWNTGELFF. CDR3 in DNA: TGTGCCAGCAGTAAGTGGAACACCGGGGAGCTGTTTTTT.

In this sample, this clonotype is medium-sized. This chain links TRBV2 with TRBJ2-1; D remains unclear. Germline values: CDR1 SNHLY, CDR2 FYNNEI. There are 11 residues in the CDR3. Deletions cut 4 bases from V and 6 bases from J, with 4 bases between. As DNA, the CDR3 is TGTGCCAGCAGTGTGAGCAATGAGCAGTTCTTC. This sequence encodes CASSVSNEQFF.

Judged by abundance, this clonotype is large (0.1 to 1%). The V gene is TRBV28, the J gene TRBJ2-5, with D unresolved. The ends were cut back, 3 bases at V and 3 bases at J, with 14 bases in the middle. The germline V gene has CDR1 MDHEN and CDR2 SYDVKM. This CDR3 is 15 amino acids long. This chain's CDR3 is CASSLAREAEETQYF. The CDR3 region has the DNA TGTGCCAGCAGTTTGGCCCGAGAAGCCGAAGAGACCCAGTACTTC.

This clonotype occurred a few times. The rearrangement joins TRBV19 to TRBJ2-7; no firm D call. The V gene's germline CDR1 is LNHDA and CDR2 SQIVND (reference sequence). CDR3 length: 11 residues. V was cut by 5 bases and J by 2 bases, with 4 bases left in between. The CDR3 DNA reads as TGTGCCAGTAGTTCGACCTACGAGCAGTACTTC. Residues: CASSSTYEQYF.

Relative to its sample, this clonotype is large (0.1 to 1%). CDR3 residues: CASSFGQGNTIYF. The CDR3 nucleotides read TGTGCCAGCAGCTTTGGACAGGGAAACACCATATATTTT. V gene TRBV7-2 combines with J gene TRBJ1-3; tentatively, D is TRBD1 (6 bases). From germline, CDR1 is SGHTA and CDR2 FQGNSA. This CDR3 has 13 residues. Trimming took off 3 bases at V and 4 bases at J, with 7 bases between the two ends.

This clonotype is medium-sized within its sample. The chain recombines TRBV7-2 with TRBJ2-5, with unresolved D. Looked up from germline, CDR1 is SGHTA and CDR2 is FQGNSA. Trimming removed 1 base from V and 4 bases from J, with 7 bases in between. The CDR3 runs to 13 residues. The DNA for the CDR3 is TGTGCCAGCAGCTTAGATCTAGGAGAGACCCAGTACTTC. Its protein product is CASSLDLGETQYF.

This clonotype is judged large (0.1 to 1%). The CDR3: CASSPWPTGQKNIQYF. The DNA of the CDR3 is TGTGCCAGCAGCCCTTGGCCCACGGGGCAGAAAAACATTCAGTACTTC. The chain has TRBV7-3 and TRBJ2-4, with D perhaps matching TRBD1 or TRBD2 (5 bases each). V lost 5 bases to trimming and J lost 4 bases, with 18 bases between them. The CDR3 sequence is 16 residues long. Germline CDR1 reads SGHTA; CDR2 reads FQGTGA.

In the case of this clonotype: Being one base from a much bigger clone, this may be a read error. The chain employs TRBV29-1 and TRBJ2-1, with a tentative D call TRBD2 (6 bases). This CDR3 spans 13 amino acids. Per the germline V gene, CDR1 is SQVTM and CDR2 is ANQGSEA. CDR3 DNA: TGCAGCGTTGCCGGGGGAGACTACAATGGGCAGTTCTTC. It is translated as CSVAGGDYNGQFF.

By sample fraction, this clonotype is large. This chain joins TRBV19 and TRBJ2-1; D is undetermined. The CDR3 is 12 residues long. From germline, CDR1 is LNHDA and CDR2 SQIVND (reference sequence). V was clipped by 7 bases and J by 5 bases, with 9 bases between them. In nucleotides, the CDR3 is TGTGCCAGTACCTCGCCCCACAATGAGCAGTTCTTC. Translation gives CASTSPHNEQFF.

By proportion, this clonotype is medium-sized. The genes are TRBV2 and TRBJ2-5; possible D gene TRBD1, 5 bases. The CDR3 has 14 amino acids. Germline CDR1 SNHLY, CDR2 FYNNEI. CDR3 residues: CAPRGFGKQETQYF. CDR3 sequence (DNA): TGTGCTCCTAGGGGATTTGGGAAGCAAGAGACCCAGTACTTC.

This clonotype counts as large. CDR3 loop: CASSEGQTDTGELFF. Here the CDR3 DNA reads TGTGCCAGCAGTGAAGGACAGACCGACACCGGGGAGCTGTTTTTT. The V and J genes are TRBV28 and TRBJ2-2, with D perhaps TRBD1 (6 bases). The CDR3 sequence is 15 residues long. V lost 5 bases, J lost 3 bases, and 13 bases lay in between. Germline V gives CDR1 MDHEN, CDR2 SYDVKM.

Judged by abundance, this clonotype is large. J is TRBJ2-1 and V is TRBV7-2; the match to TRBD1 covers 8 bases. The V segment lost 2 bases and the J segment 3 bases; nucleotides outside the gene matches: 0. This CDR3 is 14 amino acids long. CDR1 is SGHTA and CDR2 is FQGNSA in the germline V gene. This CDR3 reads CASSLTGGYNEQFF. CDR3 DNA: TGTGCCAGCAGCTTAACAGGGGGCTACAATGAGCAGTTCTTC.

By sample share, this clonotype is medium-sized (0.01 to 0.1%). This chain uses TRBV21-1 with TRBJ2-3. TRBV21-1 is an annotated pseudogene. The CDR3 has 12 amino acids. CDR3 sequence reads: CASSKGTDTQYF. The CDR3 bases are TGTGCCAGCAGCAAAGGCACAGATACGCAGTATTTT.

By frequency in the sample, this clonotype is medium-sized. The chain carries TRBV3-1 and TRBJ2-1; maybe TRBD1 (5 bases). This CDR3 is 13 amino acids long. V dropped 2 bases and J dropped 5 bases, with 7 bases sitting between them. From germline, CDR1 is LGHDT and CDR2 YNNKEL (reference sequence). The CDR3 DNA sequence: TGTGCCAGCAGCCAACAGGGTCACAATGAGCAGTTCTTC. It specifies CASSQQGHNEQFF.

This clonotype is deemed large (0.1 to 1%). The V gene is TRBV6-1, the J gene TRBJ2-1, with 8 bases that match TRBD2. CDR3 size: 15 residues. Germline trimming cut 5 bases from V and 1 base from J; bases unmatched to any gene: 4. Germline V CDR1 and CDR2: MNHNS, SASEGT. CDR3 amino acids: CASSLSGGSYNEQFF. DNA of the CDR3: TGTGCCAGCAGTTTATCGGGGGGGTCCTACAATGAGCAGTTCTTC.

By frequency in the sample, this clonotype is large (0.1 to 1%). The chain is built from TRBV14 and TRBJ2-1; TRBD2 might be the D (6 bases). The CDR3 is 16 residues long. Germline assignment: CDR1 SGHDN and CDR2 FVKESK. With 1 base removed from V and 1 base from J, the gap between germline ends came to 11 bases. The CDR3 here is CASSQVALASYNEQFF. The CDR3 nucleotides read TGTGCCAGCAGCCAAGTGGCTCTAGCGTCCTACAATGAGCAGTTCTTC.

This clonotype is large (0.1 to 1%) in the sample. The CDR3 DNA sequence: TGTGCCAGCAGTTTAGGTAGGGTAGCACGTAAAGATACGCAGTATTTT. It codes for CASSLGRVARKDTQYF. The V and J genes are TRBV12-3 or TRBV12-4 and TRBJ2-3; unclear D gene. The CDR3 spans 16 residues. V was clipped by 1 base and J by 5 bases, with 16 bases between them.

By share, this clonotype counts as medium-sized (0.01 to 0.1%). V usage is TRBV4-2 and J usage is TRBJ2-7, with D tentatively TRBD2 (6 bases). This CDR3 region has 14 residues. V was pared by 0 bases and J by 3 bases, with 9 bases between. From germline, CDR1 is LGHNA and CDR2 YNFKEQ. The CDR3 region has the DNA TGTGCCAGCAGCCAAGACGGGACTGGCTACGAGCAGTACTTC. Residues: CASSQDGTGYEQYF.